The following is a TCR beta chain sequence with its context. Its antigen remains unidentified. These data originate in a study of T cell repertoires and Cas9 in healthy adults. About the study: Multi-effector potency, cytotoxicity and lineage were assessed in SpCas9-reactive CD4 and CD8 T cells.

The study's findings and limits: In vitro, SpCas9-reactive Tregs were reported to curb effector T cell proliferation and function.

Only in-frame clones appear in the TCRdb table, and some are missing; sequencing was by immunoSEQ multiplex PCR. The repertoire has around 20,000 clones, roughly nine tenths of them found once; the top ten carry 0.69%. CDR3 length equals 14 residues. CDR1 is MDHEN, CDR2 SYDVKM, per germline. V lost 7 bases and J 1 base, leaving 14 bases between the germline ends. This chain connects TRBV28 to TRBJ2-7; TRBD1 or TRBD2 may be the D gene (6 bases each). The receptor's source is a human donor in good health. Input material: CD4+ effector T cells (CD127+, CD25-, CD137-, CD154-) from PBMCs; culture status not recorded. CDR3 nucleotide sequence: TGTGCCAGCATCAGGCCGGGGGCTTCCTACGAGCAGTACTTC. Translation gives CASIRPGASYEQYF.